This entry concerns a single T cell receptor (beta chain). Its antigen is unidentified. V lost 6 bases and J lost 1; bases outside the gene matches: 4. Germline values: CDR1 ENHRY, CDR2 SYGVKD. The CDR3 spans 14 residues. Unique molecular identifiers had been added to the TCR beta cDNA libraries. Each CDR3 protein is one row after TCRdb ran MiXCR on the PCR reads. Seen here are about 430,000 distinct CDR3 sequences, about 40% observed once, and the top ten hold approximately 7.6%. This sample was included in a study of post-analysis software for immune sequencing data. Findings and caveats of the study: Five TRBV segments, TRBV5-6, TRBV5-1 and TRBV20-1 among them, were found more frequent in patients than controls.

This TCR was recovered from a girl aged 2-15 years with multiple sclerosis. The sequenced material came from blood. The J gene is TRBJ2-3, the V gene TRBV10-3, with 7 bases identical to TRBD2. The CDR3 DNA reads as TGTGCCATCAGGCGGGAGTACGGCACAGATACGCAGTATTTT. Translated, it gives CAIRREYGTDTQYF.